This passage covers 26 T cell receptor beta chains from one sample sequenced in a study of T cells in Graves' hyperthyroidism and ophthalmopathy. Researchers amplified the TCR beta CDR3 regions from RNA transcripts. Using the HTBI primer set, a first-round RT-PCR was run on the TCR CDR3. TCRdb re-derived calls from the multiplex PCR reads in MiXCR, one entry per CDR3 protein. Of a few hundred thousand distinct CDR3 sequences in the sample, 40% to 55% were seen once. What was sequenced was peripheral blood or thyroid tissue (not recorded which). Receptor source: a woman under 30 with Graves' hyperthyroidism.

Remarks on this clonotype: At one end the junction does not follow the germline gene, possibly because of a read error. The chain carries TRBV5-5 and TRBJ2-1, with D possibly matching TRBD2 (6 bases). CDR1 and CDR2 from the germline V gene are SGHKS and YYEKEE (reference sequence). This CDR3 is 14 amino acids long. The CDR3 loop reads CASSWRGGFDEQFF. The CDR3 nucleotides are TGCGCCAGCAGCTGGCGGGGTGGGTTTGATGAGCAGTTCTTC.

This clonotype was counted ten times or more. The CDR3 coding sequence is TGTGCCACCAGTGAGCCTGGGGTGGCAGGGGACTATGGCTACACCTTC. Its protein is CATSEPGVAGDYGYTF. This chain joins TRBV24-1 and TRBJ1-2; tentative D call: TRBD1 (6 bases). The germline V gene encodes CDR1 KGHDR and CDR2 SFDVKD. The CDR3 extends over 16 amino acids. V was pared by 4 bases and J by 3 bases, with 17 bases between.

The sample holds many counts of this clonotype. The V and J genes are TRBV13 and TRBJ1-1; 7 bases align to TRBD1. The ends lost 4 bases at V and 6 bases at J; junction bases unmatched: 8. Germline CDR1 PRHDT, CDR2 FYEKMQ (reference sequence). CDR3 size: 14 residues. The CDR3 reads CASSSGTAPAEAFF. The CDR3 DNA reads as TGTGCCAGCAGCTCAGGGACAGCCCCCGCTGAAGCTTTCTTT. The variable domain in full, completed from reference TRBV13 and TRBJ1-1, reads AAGVIQSPRHLIKEKRETATLKCYPIPRHDTVYWYQQGPGQDPQFLISFYEKMQSDKGSIPDRFSAQQFSDYHSELNMSSLELGDSALYFCASSSGTAPAEAFFGQGTRLTVV.

J is TRBJ1-4 and V is TRBV7-9, with D possibly TRBD1 on 6 matching bases. CDR3 length: 17 residues. V lost 3 bases to trimming and J lost 3 bases, with 17 bases between them. Germline-derived CDR1 and CDR2 are SEHNR and FQNEAQ (reference sequence). CDR3 coding DNA: TGTGCCAGCAGCTTTTTCAGGGGAGCTTCGGCTAATGAAAAACTGTTTTTT. It is translated as CASSFFRGASANEKLFF. The whole variable domain, remainder taken from reference TRBV7-9 and TRBJ1-4, is DTGVSQNPRHKITKRGQNVTFRCDPISEHNRLYWYRQTLGQGPEFLTYFQNEAQLEKSRLLSDRFSAERPKGSFSTLEIQRTEQGDSAMYLCASSFFRGASANEKLFFGSGTQLSVL.

J is TRBJ1-2 and V is TRBV7-6; D is uncertain. The CDR3 sequence is 10 residues long. CDR1 SGHVS and CDR2 FNYEAQ come from the germline V gene. Trimming stripped 1 base from V and 13 bases from J, with 7 bases between. The CDR3 protein is CASSLEGSTF. In DNA, the CDR3 is TGTGCCAGCAGCTTAGAGGGCAGCACCTTC.

At least ten counts were recorded for this clonotype. The chain couples TRBV4-2 to TRBJ2-5, with 8 bases lining up with TRBD2. Germline lookup yields CDR1 LGHNA and CDR2 YNFKEQ. The CDR3 covers 15 residues. With V trimmed by 2 bases and J by 5 bases, 7 bases remained unmatched. CDR3 coding DNA: TGTGCCAGCAGCCAAAGAGCGGGAGTCGGTGAGACCCAGTACTTC. It yields the protein CASSQRAGVGETQYF.

Many counts were recorded for this clonotype. CDR3 coding DNA: TGTGCCAGCATCCCCAACCCGGCAAGACAGACCTACGAGCAGTACTTC. Translating it yields CASIPNPARQTYEQYF. This rearrangement joins TRBV7-9 to TRBJ2-7, with D perhaps matching TRBD1 (5 bases). This CDR3 spans 16 amino acids. With 7 bases removed from V and 2 bases from J, the gap between germline ends came to 21 bases. Looked up from germline, CDR1 is SEHNR and CDR2 is FQNEAQ (reference sequence).

The rearrangement uses TRBV19 and TRBJ1-6, with 10 bases lining up with TRBD1. CDR1 LNHDA and CDR2 SQIVND come from the germline V gene (reference sequence). V lost 6 bases to trimming and J lost 0 bases; unmatched junction nucleotides: 5. The CDR3 has 17 residues. DNA of the CDR3: TGTGCCAGTAGCCCTCGGGACAGGGGCTCCTATAATTCACCCCTCCACTTT. Protein: CASSPRDRGSYNSPLHF. The complete variable domain, with remaining parts taken from reference TRBV19 and TRBJ1-6, reads DGGITQSPKYLFRKEGQNVTLSCEQNLNHDAMYWYRQDPGQGLRLIYYSQIVNDFQKGDIAEGYSVSREKKESFPLTVTSAQKNPTAFYLCASSPRDRGSYNSPLHFGNGTRLTVT.

A single count supports this clonotype. The gene calls are TRBV20-1 and TRBJ2-5, with 7 bases aligning to TRBD2. V gave up 1 base and J gave up 5 bases; unmatched junction bases: 4. There are 13 residues in the CDR3. Germline CDR1 and CDR2: DFQATT and SNEGSKA (reference sequence). The CDR3, as DNA: TGCAGTGCTAGAGGAGCGGGGTTGGAGACCCAGTACTTC. It yields the protein CSARGAGLETQYF.

Only one count was recorded for this clonotype. A read error may be the cause here, since a much bigger clone is one base away. Given the absence of the conserved phenylalanine or tryptophan at the CDR3 end, a read error is likely. The chain links TRBV6-6 to TRBJ1-1, with TRBD1 identical over 8 bases. This CDR3 region has 15 residues. V shed 7 bases and J 1 base; nucleotides not matched to a gene: 8. CDR1 is MNHNY, CDR2 SVGAGI, per germline (reference sequence). The CDR3 DNA follows: TGTGCCAGCATCGACAGGGGAAGGGGGAACACTGAAGCTTTCCTT. Its protein product is CASIDRGRGNTEAFL.

The chain has TRBV5-1 and TRBJ2-5, with 9 bases lining up with TRBD1. Matching the DNA end better, TRBJ2-1 makes the J call doubtful. The CDR3 runs to 13 residues. CDR1 SGHRS and CDR2 YFSETQ come from the germline V gene. In DNA, the CDR3 is TGCGCCAGCAAGGGGGACAGGGCAGTTGAGCAGTTCTTC. Protein: CASKGDRAVEQFF.

As DNA, the CDR3 is TGCAGTGCTAGAGATCGCCGGACAGGGATGGGCACCGGGGAGCTGTTTTTT. It codes for CSARDRRTGMGTGELFF. The rearrangement links TRBV20-1 to TRBJ2-2; TRBD1 matches 8 bases. With V trimmed by 0 bases and J by 4 bases, 10 bases remained unmatched. CDR1 DFQATT and CDR2 SNEGSKA come from the germline V gene (reference sequence). This CDR3 is 17 amino acids long.

This clonotype has just one count. This chain joins TRBV7-6 and TRBJ1-1, with D maybe TRBD1 (6 bases). V was shortened by 5 bases and J by 1 base, with 11 bases between the two germline ends. This CDR3 contains 14 residues. Germline CDR1 is SGHVS and CDR2 is FNYEAQ. The CDR3 protein is CASSRGDENTEAFF. DNA for the CDR3: TGTGCCAGCAGCAGGGGGGACGAGAACACTGAAGCTTTCTTT. The full variable domain, completed using reference TRBV7-6 and TRBJ1-1, is GAGVSQSPRYKVTKRGQDVALRCDPISGHVSLYWYRQALGQGPEFLTYFNYEAQQDKSGLPNDRFSAERPEGSISTLTIQRTEQRDSAMYRCASSRGDENTEAFFGQGTRLTVV.

A few counts support this clonotype. The rearrangement joins TRBV7-9 to TRBJ2-5; D uncertain. The DNA end favors TRBJ2-1, so the J call may be wrong. This CDR3 is built from 13 residues. Germline V gene data show CDR1 as SEHNR and CDR2 as FQNEAQ (reference sequence). The CDR3 region has the DNA TGTGCCAGCAGCTTAGTAGCCCCGAGGGAGCAGTTCTTC. It yields the protein CASSLVAPREQFF.

This chain uses TRBV7-9 with TRBJ2-7; 14 bases are a match to TRBD2. Germline V gene sequence: CDR1 SEHNR, CDR2 FQNEAQ (reference sequence). V dropped 6 bases and J dropped 4; count of bases not matched to a gene: 11. The CDR3 sequence is 17 residues long. CDR3 sequence reads: CASSRGAGTSGSYEQYF. The DNA of the CDR3 is TGTGCCAGCAGTCGAGGGGCCGGGACTAGCGGGAGTTACGAGCAGTACTTC. The whole variable domain, remainder taken from reference TRBV7-9 and TRBJ2-7, is DTGVSQNPRHKITKRGQNVTFRCDPISEHNRLYWYRQTLGQGPEFLTYFQNEAQLEKSRLLSDRFSAERPKGSFSTLEIQRTEQGDSAMYLCASSRGAGTSGSYEQYFGPGTRLTVT.

This clonotype was picked up many times. This sequence joins TRBV20-1 and TRBJ1-2; 8 nucleotides agree with TRBD1. This CDR3 is 14 amino acids long. Per the germline V gene, CDR1 is DFQATT and CDR2 is SNEGSKA (reference sequence). Trimming took 3 bases from V and 5 from J; bases not matched to a gene: 8. CDR3 in DNA: TGCAGTGCTAGTGAGGACAGGGTGGGGTATGGCTACACCTTC. This gives the protein CSASEDRVGYGYTF.

Comments on this clonotype: A read error may account for a junction end that differs from germline. CDR3 amino acids: CAISDGAGENTEAFF. CDR3 nucleotides: TGTGCCATCAGTGATGGGGCAGGGGAGAACACTGAAGCTTTCTTT. The chain is built from TRBV6-6 and TRBJ1-1; tentative D call: TRBD1 (6 bases). Germline lookup yields CDR1 MNHNY and CDR2 SVGAGI (reference sequence). CDR3 size: 15 residues.

Comments on this clonotype: A much larger clone differs by one base, so this may be a read error. The chain uses TRBV12-3 or TRBV12-4 and TRBJ2-2; possibly TRBD1 for D (5 bases). The CDR3 sequence is 14 residues long. The CDR3 DNA reads as TGTGCCAGCAGTTTTTCCCAGGGCACCAGGGAGCTGTTTTTT. Amino acids: CASSFSQGTRELFF.

This chain links TRBV7-8 with TRBJ2-3; D remains ambiguous. Trimming removed 0 bases at V and 5 bases at J, with 6 bases between. The CDR3 runs to 13 residues. The V gene's germline CDR1 is SGHVS and CDR2 FQNEAQ. The CDR3 here is CASSLAWGDTQYF. The CDR3 DNA reads TGTGCCAGCAGCTTAGCGTGGGGAGATACGCAGTATTTT.

This clonotype was seen repeatedly, ten times or more. The V gene is TRBV30, the J gene TRBJ1-2; D call uncertain. The CDR3 is 11 residues long. Germline V gene data show CDR1 as GTSNPN and CDR2 as SVGIG (reference sequence). V lost 2 bases and J 9 bases, leaving 10 bases between the germline ends. CDR3 sequence reads: CAWSWRHRYTF. CDR3 DNA sequence: TGTGCCTGGAGTTGGAGACACCGCTACACCTTC.

The V and J genes are TRBV4-2 and TRBJ1-5; D is possibly TRBD1 (5 bases). From germline, CDR1 is LGHNA and CDR2 YNFKEQ. The ends were cut back, 2 bases at V and 5 bases at J, with 16 bases in the middle. CDR3 length: 16 amino acids. CDR3 loop: CASSQPGGRGDQPQHF. The CDR3 nucleotides are TGTGCCAGCAGCCAACCAGGCGGGAGGGGTGATCAGCCCCAGCATTTT.

The chain has TRBV27 and TRBJ2-7; D gene ambiguous. Per the germline V gene, CDR1 is MNHEY and CDR2 is SMNVEV (reference sequence). This CDR3 spans 13 amino acids. Deletions cut 8 bases from V and 6 bases from J, with 17 bases between. The CDR3 nucleotides are TGTGCCAGCTCAGATTCAACCCCTTTCGAGCAGTACTTC. Amino acids: CASSDSTPFEQYF.

The genes are TRBV12-3 or TRBV12-4 and TRBJ2-5; tentatively, D is TRBD1 (6 bases). Trimming took off 3 bases at V and 1 base at J, with 9 bases between the two ends. This CDR3 has 14 residues. CDR3 DNA: TGTGCCAGCAGTTTGATAGGGGGCCAAGAGACCCAGTACTTC. Translating gives CASSLIGGQETQYF.

V is TRBV6-5 and J is TRBJ1-2; 7 bases map to TRBD1. The germline gives CDR1 MNHEY, CDR2 SVGAGI. The CDR3 is made up of 15 amino acids. V was pared by 5 bases and J by 3 bases, with 9 bases of the junction left unmatched. In DNA form, the CDR3 reads TGTGCCAGCAGTGTGTCCCGGGACAGAGACTATGGCTACACCTTC. As protein: CASSVSRDRDYGYTF.

The V gene is TRBV29-1, the J gene TRBJ1-2; 7 bases align to TRBD1. Germline loops: CDR1 SQVTM, CDR2 ANQGSEA. This CDR3 region has 15 residues. J lost 5 bases, V lost 8 bases, and 17 bases had no gene match. The CDR3 bases are TGCAGCTTAGCGGGGGGAGACAGGGCCCTGTATGGCTACACCTTC. Translation: CSLAGGDRALYGYTF.

This clonotype was observed a handful of times. The genes are TRBV6-5 and TRBJ2-2; D is ambiguous. Germline V gene sequence: CDR1 MNHEY, CDR2 SVGAGI. V was shortened by 6 bases and J by 3 bases, with 5 bases between the two germline ends. CDR3 length: 12 residues. The CDR3 sequence: CASRRYTGELFF. DNA of the CDR3: TGTGCCAGCAGGAGGTACACCGGGGAGCTGTTTTTT.